Listed below are T cell receptor beta chains from one sample, sequenced in a study of blood T cell repertoires in COVID-19. Method: immunoSEQ multiplex PCR; TCRdb's copy keeps in-frame clones and lacks some. The sample shows under 300,000 clones, about four fifths of them seen only once. Sequencing input: peripheral blood. These receptors all stem from a woman aged 55-69 years with active or convalescent COVID-19. The CDR3 runs from the conserved cysteine through the conserved F or W. Fields, in order: clone size, J gene, D gene, V gene, CDR3 protein, CDR3 DNA. D genes are given only for firm matches. For some rows the clone size is stated as once, few or many, or as a class when expanded; others skip it.

size: -
J: TRBJ2-1
D: TRBD2
V: TRBV4-1
CDR3: CASSQLGEVAGNEQFF
DNA: TGCGCCAGCAGCCAGCTCGGGGAAGTAGCGGGGAATGAGCAGTTCTTC

size: -
J: TRBJ2-2
D: -
V: TRBV14
CDR3: CASSQGPRPGGELFF
DNA: TGTGCCAGCAGCCAAGGACCAAGGCCGGGTGGGGAGCTGTTTTTT

size: -
J: TRBJ2-4
D: -
V: TRBV5-4
CDR3: CASQEGTGWAKNIQYF
DNA: TGTGCCAGCCAAGAAGGTACGGGTTGGGCCAAAAACATTCAGTACTTC

size: -
J: TRBJ1-1
D: TRBD1
V: TRBV10-1
CDR3: CASSRDRVGSEAFF
DNA: TGCGCCAGCAGCAGGGACAGGGTGGGGTCTGAAGCTTTCTTT

size: few
J: TRBJ2-2
D: -
V: TRBV5-5
CDR3: CASSLASGTGELFF
DNA: TGTGCCAGCAGCTTGGCCTCAGGCACCGGGGAGCTGTTTTTT

size: -
J: TRBJ2-3
D: TRBD1
V: TRBV5-1
CDR3: CASSGTEVFRTDTQYF
DNA: TGCGCCAGCAGCGGGACAGAAGTTTTCCGCACAGATACGCAGTATTTT

size: many
J: TRBJ2-7
D: -
V: TRBV5-4
CDR3: CASSFAGPPEQYF
DNA: TGTGCCAGCAGCTTCGCTGGCCCCCCCGAGCAGTACTTC

size: -
J: TRBJ1-2
D: TRBD1
V: TRBV9
CDR3: CASSARDRAPIPYGYTF
DNA: TGTGCCAGCAGCGCCCGGGACAGGGCTCCAATACCGTATGGCTACACCTTC

size: -
J: TRBJ2-6
D: -
V: TRBV30
CDR3: CAWSATRRARSGANVLTF
DNA: TGTGCCTGGAGTGCCACACGCAGGGCCAGATCTGGGGCCAACGTCCTGACTTTC

size: -
J: TRBJ2-1
D: TRBD2
V: TRBV6-2/TRBV6-3
CDR3: CASSQTSGGVNEQFF
DNA: TGTGCCAGCAGTCAGACTAGCGGGGGGGTAAATGAGCAGTTCTTC

size: -
J: TRBJ1-4
D: TRBD1
V: TRBV10-3
CDR3: CAISGGRDRGNEKLFF
DNA: TGTGCCATCAGTGGGGGACGGGACAGAGGTAATGAAAAACTGTTTTTT

size: -
J: TRBJ2-7
D: -
V: TRBV12-3/TRBV12-4
CDR3: CASSLDSPYEQYF
DNA: TGTGCCAGCAGTTTAGACAGTCCCTACGAGCAGTACTTC

size: -
J: TRBJ2-2
D: -
V: TRBV7-7
CDR3: CASSVDSNTGELFF
DNA: TGTGCTAGCAGCGTGGACAGCAACACCGGGGAGCTGTTTTTT

size: once
J: TRBJ2-1
D: TRBD1
V: TRBV7-2
CDR3: CASGRQGSYNEQFF
DNA: TGTGCCAGCGGTCGACAGGGATCCTACAATGAGCAGTTCTTC

size: -
J: TRBJ1-2
D: TRBD1
V: TRBV7-9
CDR3: CASSRGQGANLFHGYTF
DNA: TGTGCCAGCAGCCGGGGACAGGGGGCGAATCTTTTCCATGGCTACACCTTC

size: -
J: TRBJ1-1
D: -
V: TRBV10-3
CDR3: CAISENQGMNTEAFF
DNA: TGTGCCATCAGTGAGAATCAGGGCATGAACACTGAAGCTTTCTTT

size: -
J: TRBJ2-5
D: TRBD1
V: TRBV5-6
CDR3: CASSLGTVVQETQYF
DNA: TGTGCCAGCAGCTTAGGGACAGTAGTCCAAGAGACCCAGTACTTC

size: -
J: TRBJ1-1
D: -
V: TRBV30
CDR3: CASTHRVLNTEAFF
DNA: TGTGCCTCCACACACAGGGTGCTGAACACTGAAGCTTTCTTT

size: few
J: TRBJ2-7
D: -
V: TRBV4-3
CDR3: CASSHDYQGTAYEQYF
DNA: TGCGCCAGCAGCCATGACTACCAGGGGACCGCCTACGAGCAGTACTTC

size: -
J: TRBJ2-5
D: TRBD2
V: TRBV11-1
CDR3: CASSLDLGGGETQYF
DNA: TGTGCCAGCAGCTTAGATTTGGGGGGGGGAGAGACCCAGTACTTC

size: -
J: TRBJ2-5
D: TRBD1
V: TRBV24-1
CDR3: CVIRDSLQETQYF
DNA: TGTGTCATCCGGGACAGCCTCCAAGAGACCCAGTACTTC

size: -
J: TRBJ1-2
D: TRBD1
V: TRBV20-1
CDR3: CSAWTGAFYTF
DNA: TGCAGTGCCTGGACAGGGGCTTTCTACACCTTC

size: -
J: TRBJ1-1
D: -
V: TRBV29-1
CDR3: CSVYLVNTEAFF
DNA: TGCAGCGTGTACTTGGTGAACACTGAAGCTTTCTTT

size: -
J: TRBJ2-1
D: TRBD2
V: TRBV11-2
CDR3: CASSPLASGGADDEQFF
DNA: TGTGCCAGCAGCCCACTGGCTAGCGGGGGGGCGGACGATGAGCAGTTCTTC

size: -
J: TRBJ1-2
D: -
V: TRBV4-2
CDR3: CASSQDSPTGPNYGYTF
DNA: TGTGCCAGCAGCCAAGATTCACCGACAGGACCTAACTATGGCTACACCTTC

size: -
J: TRBJ1-1
D: -
V: TRBV6-5
CDR3: CASSTQVGRNTEAFF
DNA: TGTGCCAGCAGTACCCAAGTTGGTAGGAACACTGAAGCTTTCTTT

size: -
J: TRBJ1-2
D: -
V: TRBV5-4
CDR3: CASSLATGFDYGYTF
DNA: TGTGCCAGCAGCTTGGCTACAGGATTCGACTATGGCTACACCTTC

size: -
J: TRBJ1-1
D: TRBD1
V: TRBV29-1
CDR3: CSGGQDPNTEAFF
DNA: TGCAGCGGTGGACAGGATCCAAACACTGAAGCTTTCTTT

size: -
J: TRBJ2-7
D: TRBD2
V: TRBV11-2
CDR3: CASSRGGGNEQYF
DNA: TGTGCCAGCAGCCGGGGCGGGGGAAACGAGCAGTACTTC

size: -
J: TRBJ2-7
D: TRBD2
V: TRBV5-4
CDR3: CASSLSGGADEQYF
DNA: TGTGCCAGCAGCTTAAGCGGGGGGGCAGACGAGCAGTACTTC

size: -
J: TRBJ1-1
D: TRBD1
V: TRBV27
CDR3: CASSPRQGALINTEAFF
DNA: TGTGCCAGCAGTCCACGACAGGGGGCCTTGATTAACACTGAAGCTTTCTTT

size: -
J: TRBJ1-1
D: -
V: TRBV5-1
CDR3: CASSYRQANTEAFF
DNA: TGCGCCAGCAGCTACCGACAGGCGAACACTGAAGCTTTCTTT

size: -
J: TRBJ1-1
D: -
V: TRBV21-1
CDR3: CASSPGGQGAYNTEAFF
DNA: TGTGCCAGCAGCCCAGGGGGACAGGGGGCTTATAACACTGAAGCTTTCTTT

size: -
J: TRBJ1-5
D: TRBD1
V: TRBV19
CDR3: CARDRGTSNQPQHF
DNA: TGTGCCAGGGACAGGGGAACGAGCAATCAGCCCCAGCATTTT

size: -
J: TRBJ1-1
D: -
V: TRBV4-1
CDR3: CASSYPPGTRAFF
DNA: TGCGCCAGCAGCTATCCCCCCGGGACAAGGGCTTTCTTT

size: few
J: TRBJ1-1
D: -
V: TRBV27
CDR3: CASSTGLNTEAFF
DNA: TGTGCCAGCAGTACAGGGCTGAACACTGAAGCTTTCTTT

size: once
J: TRBJ1-1
D: TRBD1
V: TRBV30
CDR3: CAWSTDRVAGAFF
DNA: TGTGCCTGGAGTACCGACAGGGTGGCCGGAGCTTTCTTT

size: -
J: TRBJ2-1
D: TRBD2
V: TRBV25-1
CDR3: CASSGGGGNNEQFF
DNA: TGTGCCAGCAGTGGCGGGGGAGGCAACAATGAGCAGTTCTTC

size: -
J: TRBJ2-5
D: TRBD2
V: TRBV14
CDR3: CASSPGLANPETQYF
DNA: TGTGCCAGCAGCCCCGGACTAGCGAATCCAGAGACCCAGTACTTC

size: -
J: TRBJ2-1
D: -
V: TRBV9
CDR3: CASSVAPGQLDEQFF
DNA: TGTGCCAGCAGCGTAGCCCCCGGACAGCTGGATGAGCAGTTCTTC

size: -
J: TRBJ2-1
D: -
V: TRBV5-1
CDR3: CASSPRTRSYNEQFF
DNA: TGCGCCAGCAGCCCGCGGACACGCTCCTACAATGAGCAGTTCTTC

size: many
J: TRBJ1-1
D: -
V: TRBV18
CDR3: CASSRIGGDDTEAFF
DNA: TGTGCCAGCTCTAGGATCGGGGGTGACGACACTGAAGCTTTCTTT